The clone carrying this T cell receptor (beta chain) was counted at least ten times. V was cut by 9 bases and J by 0 bases, with 17 bases left in between. The V gene's germline CDR1 is LNHDA and CDR2 SQIVND (reference sequence). The CDR3 contains 15 residues. The bulk TCR libraries were made with methods described before and with listed TCR primers. MiXCR, run by TCRdb on the PCR reads, gives a single entry per CDR3 protein. The data contain 65,000 or so distinct CDR3 sequences, about a fifth of them singletons. This sample is drawn from a study of molecular identifiers for immune sequencing clone quantification.

Sample: naive CD8+ T cells from blood, with Jurkat cell RNA spiked in. Subset defined: FACS-sorted CD8+CD4-CCR7+CD45RA+ naive T cells. This sequence joins TRBV19 and TRBJ1-1, with D possibly being TRBD1 (6 bases). The sequence derives from a human donor in good health. Some libraries in this study had Jurkat cell RNA spiked in. CDR3 bases: TGTGCCAGCCAGACAATAGGGGGGGTGAACACTGAAGCTTTCTTT. This encodes CASQTIGGVNTEAFF.